The clone carrying this T cell receptor beta chain was observed many times. Its antigen is as yet unknown. This specimen comes from a study of response to subunit inactivated influenza vaccine. TCRdb itself ran the RT-PCR reads through MiXCR, one entry per CDR3 protein. This sample has hundreds of thousands of distinct CDR3 sequences, with around 15% found just once. Findings of the study overall: The study's authors posited that every seasonal influenza vaccination enlists few new T cells.

V lost 6 bases, J lost 0 bases, and 12 bases lay in between. Germline CDR1 reads DFQATT; CDR2 reads SNEGSKA (reference sequence). This CDR3 comprises 14 residues. The rearrangement uses TRBV20-1 and TRBJ2-1; possibly TRBD1 for D (6 bases). The clonotype comes from a man aged 50 to 60 who received an inactivated influenza vaccine. The sample in question was PBMCs from blood, obtained less than 15 days before vaccination. CDR3 nucleotide sequence: TGCAGTGCCCAAAGGGGGAGCTCCTACAATGAGCAGTTCTTC. It codes for CSAQRGSSYNEQFF.